The T cell receptor beta chain described here comes from a study of technical replicates of blood from a handful of donors. Measured with immunoSEQ multiplex PCR; TCRdb has only the in-frame clones, and not every one. The data show around 80,000 clones, approximately 94% seen once. V was cut by 3 bases and J by 8 bases, with 14 bases left in between. In germline, CDR1 is SGHVS, CDR2 FQNEAQ. The CDR3 is 14 residues long. This chain uses TRBV7-8 with TRBJ2-4; D might be TRBD2 (5 bases). This TCR was recovered from a human donor in good health. Sample: T cells isolated from PBMCs. CDR3: CASSLGIASDIQYF. DNA of the CDR3: TGTGCCAGCAGCTTGGGGATAGCGAGTGACATTCAGTACTTC.